This T cell receptor beta chain is drawn from a study of T cells in Graves' hyperthyroidism and ophthalmopathy. In patients aged 18 to 65, hyperthyroidism was newly diagnosed, with duration under 2 months. The CDR3 loop spans 15 amino acids. Germline lookup yields CDR1 SQVTM and CDR2 ANQGSEA. The ends were cut back, 4 bases at V and 3 bases at J, with 15 bases in the middle. What was amplified from RNA transcripts were TCR beta CDR3 regions. The HTBI primer set was used in a first-round RT-PCR of the TCR CDR3. MiXCR, applied by TCRdb to the multiplex PCR reads, yields one record per CDR3 protein. The sample has some 270,000 distinct CDR3 sequences; approximately 15% are singletons. This clonotype has at least ten counts.

The clonotype comes from a woman between 35 and 50 years old with Graves' hyperthyroidism. The rearrangement joins TRBV29-1 to TRBJ1-4; D uncertain. Input material: blood. The CDR3, as DNA: TGCAGCGTTGCTAATGCTGGGCTGTCTAATGAAAAACTGTTTTTT. Its protein is CSVANAGLSNEKLFF.